This record concerns one T cell receptor (beta chain) sequence. The antigen remains unidentified. This CDR3 contains 13 residues. V dropped 7 bases and J dropped 2 bases, with 14 bases sitting between them. Germline V CDR1 and CDR2: SQVTM, ANQGSEA. The PCR ran on 60 Vbeta and 13 Jbeta primers. Libraries were prepared by immunoSEQ multiplex PCR; TCRdb keeps only in-frame clonotypes and omits some of them. The repertoire has fewer than 200,000 clones, around four fifths of them found once; the top ten carry over 1.5%. This specimen comes from a study of cytomegalovirus exposure and HLA in healthy donors. Study results and limitations: Across donors, most TCRs were seen rarely, yet some public ones were widespread.

The clonotype was recovered from a man aged 50 or older in good health and CMV-seronegative. Sequencing was performed on PBMCs. The V gene is TRBV29-1, the J gene TRBJ2-5; tentatively, D is TRBD2 (5 bases). This chain's CDR3 is CSGMRGLQETQYF. The CDR3, as DNA: TGCAGCGGTATGCGAGGGTTACAAGAGACCCAGTACTTC.